This T cell receptor beta chain stems from a study of T cell repertoires in cytomegalovirus infection. J lost 13 bases, V lost 5 bases, and 11 bases had no gene match. CDR3 length equals 13 residues. CDR1 is SGHTA and CDR2 is FQGNSA in the germline V gene. This clonotype was seen more than once but under ten times. As yet, its antigen is unknown. TCRdb ran MiXCR on the reads and lists one entry per CDR3 protein. Found here are about 280,000 distinct CDR3 sequences, approximately 22% of them singletons; the top ten hold roughly a fifth. Sequenced here: cultured PBMCs, sampled from culture after CMV antigen stimulation. The V and J genes are TRBV7-2 and TRBJ2-1; 7 bases are shared with TRBD2. The sequence came from a human donor in good health (CMV status not recorded). Some clones in this sample may be carry-over from other donors' samples. DNA for the CDR3: TGTGCCAGCAGCCCGACGACTAGCCGAGTCCAGTTCTTC. This encodes CASSPTTSRVQFF.